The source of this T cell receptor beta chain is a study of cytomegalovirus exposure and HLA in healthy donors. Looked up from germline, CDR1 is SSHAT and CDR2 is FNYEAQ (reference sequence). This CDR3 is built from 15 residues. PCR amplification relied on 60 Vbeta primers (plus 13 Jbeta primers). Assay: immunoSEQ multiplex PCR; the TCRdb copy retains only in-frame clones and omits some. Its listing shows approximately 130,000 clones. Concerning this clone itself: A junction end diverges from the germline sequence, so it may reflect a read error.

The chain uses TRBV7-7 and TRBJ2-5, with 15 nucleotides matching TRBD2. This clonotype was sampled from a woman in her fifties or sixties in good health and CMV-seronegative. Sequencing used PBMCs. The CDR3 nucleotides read TGTGCTAGCAGCGGACTAGCGGGAGGGGGTGAGACCCAGTACTTC. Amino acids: CASSGLAGGGETQYF.